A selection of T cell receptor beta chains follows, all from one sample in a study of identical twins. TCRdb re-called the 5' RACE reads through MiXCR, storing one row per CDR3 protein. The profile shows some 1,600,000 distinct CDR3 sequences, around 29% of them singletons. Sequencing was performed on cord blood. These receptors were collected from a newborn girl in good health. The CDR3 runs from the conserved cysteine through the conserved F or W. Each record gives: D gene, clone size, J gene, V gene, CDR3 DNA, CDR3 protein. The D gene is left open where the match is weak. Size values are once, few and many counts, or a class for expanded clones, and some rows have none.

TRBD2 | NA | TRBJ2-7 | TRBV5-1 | TGCGCCAGCAGCAAACCTAGCGGGAGAGGATCCGAGCAGTACTTC | CASSKPSGRGSEQYF
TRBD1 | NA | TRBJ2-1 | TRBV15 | TGTGCCACCAGCAGAGGGTTAGGACAGGGGGCGGATGAGCAGTTCTTC | CATSRGLGQGADEQFF
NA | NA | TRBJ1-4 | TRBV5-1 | TGCGCCAGCAGCTTAGACCACCACACGGGAGGAGGTGAAAAACTGTTTTTT | CASSLDHHTGGGEKLFF
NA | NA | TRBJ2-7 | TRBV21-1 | TGTGCCAGCAGAACAGGGCACAGGCGCTACTACGAGCAGTACTTC | CASRTGHRRYYEQYF
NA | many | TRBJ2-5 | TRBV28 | TGTGCCAGCAGTTTCCAGGGAAGAGAGACCCAGTACTTC | CASSFQGRETQYF
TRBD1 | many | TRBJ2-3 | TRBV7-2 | TGTGCCAGCAGCTTGGGACAGGCAGATACGCAGTATTTT | CASSLGQADTQYF
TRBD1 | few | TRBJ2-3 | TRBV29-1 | TGCAGCGTCACAGGGGGCAGGACAGATACGCAGTATTTT | CSVTGGRTDTQYF
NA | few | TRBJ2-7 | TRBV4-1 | TGCGCCAGCAGCCAAGTGTCTTTGCGGCGGGGGCGAGCGCCCTACGAGCAGTACTTC | CASSQVSLRRGRAPYEQYF
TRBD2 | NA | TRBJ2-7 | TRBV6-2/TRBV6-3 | TGTGCCAGCAGTACTCGACTAGCGGATTCCTACGAGCAGTACTTC | CASSTRLADSYEQYF
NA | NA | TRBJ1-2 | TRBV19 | TGTGCCAGTAGTCACGGGGGTACTAACTATGGCTACACCTTC | CASSHGGTNYGYTF
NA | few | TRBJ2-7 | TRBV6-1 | TGTGCCAGCAGTGAAAGCGCAGGGGTTTCCTACGAGCAGTACTTC | CASSESAGVSYEQYF
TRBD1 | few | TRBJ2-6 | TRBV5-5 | TGTGCCAGCACGGGACAGCATGGGTACTCTGGGGCCAACGTCCTGACTTTC | CASTGQHGYSGANVLTF
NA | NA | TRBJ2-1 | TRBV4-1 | TGCGCCAGCAGCCAAGAGGAGCTACCACCCAAAGATGAGCAGTTCTTC | CASSQEELPPKDEQFF
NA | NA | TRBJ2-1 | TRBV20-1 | TGCAGTGTCGGGCTTAGCTCCTACAATGAGCAGTTCTTC | CSVGLSSYNEQFF
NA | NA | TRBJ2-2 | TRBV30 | TGTGCCTGGAGTGTCTTCCAGCCCGCCGGGGAGCTGTTTTTT | CAWSVFQPAGELFF
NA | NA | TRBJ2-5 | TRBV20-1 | TGCAGTGCTAGAGATTCAACGCAAAAAGAGACCCAGTACTTC | CSARDSTQKETQYF
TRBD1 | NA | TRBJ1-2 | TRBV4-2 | TGTGCCAGCAGCCAATCGGGACAGCCCAATCCCTATGGCTACACCTTC | CASSQSGQPNPYGYTF
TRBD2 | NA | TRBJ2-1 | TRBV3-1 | TGTGCCAGCAGCCAAGATGAAGTCAGCGGGGATTTTGGTACTAGCTCCTACAATGAGCAGTTCTTC | CASSQDEVSGDFGTSSYNEQFF
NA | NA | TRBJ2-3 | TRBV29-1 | TGCAGCGTTGTCGGGGGACGGTGGGATACGCAGTATTTT | CSVVGGRWDTQYF
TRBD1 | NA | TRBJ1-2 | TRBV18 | TGTGCCAGCTCAAGACTCCCGGGACAGGGCTATGGCTACACCTTC | CASSRLPGQGYGYTF
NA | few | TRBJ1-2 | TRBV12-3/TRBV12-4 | TGTGCCAGCCGTTGGCCGGGACATTATAACTATGGCTACACCTTC | CASRWPGHYNYGYTF
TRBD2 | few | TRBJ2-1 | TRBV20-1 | TGCAGTGCTAGAGATTACGCTAGCGGGAGGACCAAGCAGTTCTTC | CSARDYASGRTKQFF
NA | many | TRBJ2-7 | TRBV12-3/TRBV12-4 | TGTGCCAGCAGTTTATTTGGATTAGCCTACGAGCAGTACTTC | CASSLFGLAYEQYF
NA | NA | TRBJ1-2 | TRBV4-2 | TGTGCCAGCAGCCAACGGGCACAGGGCGAGGCTAACTATGGCTACACCTTC | CASSQRAQGEANYGYTF
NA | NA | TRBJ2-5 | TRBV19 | TGTGCCAGTAGTATCCGAGTAGGCACTCAAGAGACCCAGTACTTC | CASSIRVGTQETQYF
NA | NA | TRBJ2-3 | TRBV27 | TGTGCCAGCAGTTTTTCTATCGCTACTGCCACAGATACGCAGTATTTT | CASSFSIATATDTQYF
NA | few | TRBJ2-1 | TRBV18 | TGTGCCAGCTCTCCCCTGGGGGTAGAGCAGTTCTTC | CASSPLGVEQFF
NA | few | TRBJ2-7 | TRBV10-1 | TGCGCCAGCAGCCCAGCTTCGGGCTACGAGCAGTACTTC | CASSPASGYEQYF
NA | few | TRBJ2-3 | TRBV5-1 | TGCGCCAGCAGCTCCGGGGCCCTCAAGATAACCCCAGATACGCAGTATTTT | CASSSGALKITPDTQYF
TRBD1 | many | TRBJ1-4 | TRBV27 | TGTGCCAGCTCGGGACAGCTTAATGAAAAACTGTTTTTT | CASSGQLNEKLFF